This T cell receptor (beta chain) emerged from a study of radiation and T cells in renal cell carcinoma. Overall study: Nephrectomy followed 15 Gy stereotactic body radiation by 4 weeks. Study-wide results and caveats: In blood, top tumor clones expanded by 2 weeks, shrinking by 4.

Sequencing was performed with immunoSEQ multiplex PCR; in TCRdb, only in-frame clones are kept and a portion is missing. The sample has roughly 100,000 clones, 70% to 85% seen once. Time point indicated: baseline pretreatment blood. Treatment in this sample: 15 Gy SBRT to primary tumor, nephrectomy 4 weeks later. Blood was sampled at baseline, 2 weeks and 4 weeks after SBRT. This renal cell carcinoma was of the clear cell type. Concerning this clone itself: Its antigen is not known.

Germline CDR1 GTSNPN, CDR2 SVGIG (reference sequence). V lost 0 bases and J lost 2, with 8 bases in between. This CDR3 has 13 residues. The input for sequencing was blood, taken from a patient whose treatment included radiotherapy and nephrectomy. The sequence derives from a man between 60 and 75 years old with renal cell carcinoma. The V and J genes are TRBV30 and TRBJ2-7; D gene unclear. The CDR3 loop is CAWSVLRAYEQYF. Written as DNA, the CDR3 is TGTGCCTGGAGTGTCTTACGGGCCTACGAGCAGTACTTC.